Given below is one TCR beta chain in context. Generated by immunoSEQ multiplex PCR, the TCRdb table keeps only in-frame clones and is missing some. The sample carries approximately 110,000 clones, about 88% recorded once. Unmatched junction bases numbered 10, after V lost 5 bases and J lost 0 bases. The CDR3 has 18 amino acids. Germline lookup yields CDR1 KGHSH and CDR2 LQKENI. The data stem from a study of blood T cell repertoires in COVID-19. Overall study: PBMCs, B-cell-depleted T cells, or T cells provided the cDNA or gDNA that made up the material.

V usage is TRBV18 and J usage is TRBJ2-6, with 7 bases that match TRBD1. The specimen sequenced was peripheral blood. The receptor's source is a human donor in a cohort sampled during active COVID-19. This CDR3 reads CASSFGQGQSSGANVLTF. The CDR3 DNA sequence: TGTGCCAGCTCATTCGGGCAGGGACAGAGCTCTGGGGCCAACGTCCTGACTTTC.